This TCR beta chain is from a study of shared clonotypes between healthy human individuals. Trimming cost V 4 bases and J 3 bases, with 11 bases left between them. This CDR3 comprises 14 residues. Germline CDR1 and CDR2: SGHNT and YYREEE (reference sequence). Profiling relied on immunoSEQ multiplex PCR, and the TCRdb table lists in-frame clones only, not all of them. This sample has roughly 2.5 million clones, with around nine tenths found just once. This TCR was sampled from a man in his late teens or twenties in good health. Sequenced sample: naive CD4+ T cells sorted from blood. Stated subset: CD45RA+ positively selected. V gene TRBV5-4 combines with J gene TRBJ1-5, with D unclear. CDR3 bases: TGTGCCAGCAGCCCCGGACGGAACAATCAGCCCCAGCATTTT. As protein: CASSPGRNNQPQHF. The variable domain in full, completed from reference TRBV5-4 and TRBJ1-5, reads ETGVTQSPTHLIKTRGQQVTLRCSSQSGHNTVSWYQQALGQGPQFIFQYYREEENGRGNFPPRFSGLQFPNYSSELNVNALELDDSALYLCASSPGRNNQPQHFGDGTRLSIL.